One and the same sample provided the 16 T cell receptor beta chains below, sequenced in a study of shared clonotypes between healthy human individuals. Naive CD8 cells lacked CD45RO and underwent positive selection for CCR7, leaving out terminally differentiated effector memory CD45RA+ cells. Only in-frame clones appear in the TCRdb table, and some are missing; sequencing was by immunoSEQ multiplex PCR. The sample lists roughly 570,000 clones; 98% were seen once. Sequencing was carried out using naive CD8+ T cells sorted from blood. Receptors were obtained from a man younger than 40 in good health.

V usage is TRBV18 and J usage is TRBJ2-7; TRBD2 aligns across 7 bases. V shed 3 bases and J 7 bases; nucleotides not matched to a gene: 6. Looked up from germline, CDR1 is KGHSH and CDR2 is LQKENI. The CDR3 consists of 13 residues. In nucleotides, the CDR3 is TGTGCCAGCTCACCGGGAGGGCCGGGTGAGCAGTACTTC. Translating it yields CASSPGGPGEQYF. The complete variable domain, with remaining parts taken from reference TRBV18 and TRBJ2-7, reads NAGVMQNPRHLVRRRGQEARLRCSPMKGHSHVYWYRQLPEEGLKFMVYLQKENIIDESGMPKERFSAEFPKEGPSILRIQQVVRGDSAAYFCASSPGGPGEQYFGPGTRLTVT.

The rearrangement uses TRBV14 and TRBJ2-7; 8 positions match TRBD2. Unmatched junction bases numbered 11, after V lost 4 bases and J lost 0 bases. CDR1 SGHDN and CDR2 FVKESK come from the germline V gene. The CDR3 spans 17 residues. CDR3 sequence (DNA): TGTGCCAGCAGCCCGTCTTTCGGGAGGGACCACTCCTACGAGCAGTACTTC. It codes for CASSPSFGRDHSYEQYF. Full variable domain (remainder filled in from reference TRBV14 and TRBJ2-7): EAGVTQFPSHSVIEKGQTVTLRCDPISGHDNLYWYRRVMGKEIKFLLHFVKESKQDESGMPNNRFLAERTGGTYSTLKVQPAELEDSGVYFCASSPSFGRDHSYEQYFGPGTRLTVT.

The chain is built from TRBV25-1 and TRBJ1-1; D might be TRBD1 (5 bases). CDR3 size: 14 residues. With 4 bases removed from V and 6 bases from J, the gap between germline ends came to 15 bases. The germline CDR1 and CDR2 sequences are MGHDK and SYGVNS. DNA for the CDR3: TGTGCCAGCAGTGCCCGGACATCCGGCTCTGAAGCTTTCTTT. It yields the protein CASSARTSGSEAFF.

The chain uses TRBV19 and TRBJ2-7; TRBD2 matches 14 bases. Germline V gives CDR1 LNHDA, CDR2 SQIVND (reference sequence). CDR3 length: 17 amino acids. V shed 10 bases and J 1 base; nucleotides not matched to a gene: 12. The DNA of the CDR3 is TGTGCCAAAGGGACTAGCGGGAGCTCAAACTCTTCCTACGAGCAGTACTTC. Protein product: CAKGTSGSSNSSYEQYF.

CDR3 region: CATSTGEYEQYF. In DNA form, the CDR3 reads TGTGCCACCAGCACAGGGGAGTACGAGCAGTACTTC. The rearrangement links TRBV15 to TRBJ2-7, with a weak D call TRBD1 (6 bases). This CDR3 contains 12 residues. Trimming left V 4 bases short and J 4 bases short, with 8 bases between. Germline V CDR1 and CDR2: LNHNV, YYDKDF (reference sequence).

The genes are TRBV10-2 and TRBJ1-1, with D unclear. CDR1 and CDR2 (germline): WSHSY, SAAADI. CDR3 length: 13 residues. V was pared by 3 bases and J by 5 bases, with 10 bases between. The CDR3 is CASSEFRRTEAFF. DNA of the CDR3: TGCGCCAGCAGTGAATTCCGTCGAACTGAAGCTTTCTTT.

The chain has TRBV7-9 and TRBJ2-5; D is unresolved. Deletions cut 5 bases from V and 5 bases from J, with 15 bases between. Per germline, CDR1 SEHNR and CDR2 FQNEAQ (reference sequence). CDR3 length: 14 residues. This CDR3 reads CASSQNPGPETQYF. In nucleotides, the CDR3 is TGTGCCAGCAGCCAAAATCCGGGTCCGGAGACCCAGTACTTC. Using reference TRBV7-9 and TRBJ2-5 for the parts outside the CDR3, the full variable domain is DTGVSQNPRHKITKRGQNVTFRCDPISEHNRLYWYRQTLGQGPEFLTYFQNEAQLEKSRLLSDRFSAERPKGSFSTLEIQRTEQGDSAMYLCASSQNPGPETQYFGPGTRLLVL.

This CDR3 reads CASSLWADRTNEQFF. For the CDR3, the DNA is TGTGCCAGCAGCTTATGGGCAGACAGGACCAATGAGCAGTTCTTC. The rearrangement uses TRBV7-6 and TRBJ2-1, with a weak D call TRBD1 (6 bases). The CDR3 extends over 15 amino acids. From germline, CDR1 is SGHVS and CDR2 FNYEAQ. Between the trimmed V and J ends, which lost 2 bases and 6 bases, there was a span of 14 bases.

The chain couples TRBV7-6 to TRBJ2-2, with TRBD1 matching 7 bases. V trimming: 2 bases; J trimming: 5 bases; junction bases outside the gene matches: 5. The CDR3 runs 15 residues. Germline values: CDR1 SGHVS, CDR2 FNYEAQ. The CDR3 region has the DNA TGTGCCAGCAGCTTAAACAGGGGAGATACCGGGGAGCTGTTTTTT. It is translated as CASSLNRGDTGELFF.

The DNA of the CDR3 is TGTGCCAGAAGGGGTCCGGGAGATACGCAGTATTTT. This sequence encodes CARRGPGDTQYF. The genes are TRBV2 and TRBJ2-3, with a possible D match to TRBD1 (5 bases). Germline lookup yields CDR1 SNHLY and CDR2 FYNNEI. Trimming took 9 bases from V and 5 from J, leaving 12 bases between them. CDR3 length equals 12 residues.

The V gene is TRBV27, the J gene TRBJ2-7; 7 positions agree with TRBD1. Germline-derived CDR1 and CDR2 are MNHEY and SMNVEV (reference sequence). V shed 7 bases, J shed 3 bases, and the junction held 6 bases outside the gene matches. This CDR3 contains 13 residues. For the CDR3, the DNA is TGTGCCAGCACCGGGGACAGAGACTACGAGCAGTACTTC. Translating it yields CASTGDRDYEQYF.

This chain connects TRBV11-2 to TRBJ2-7; either TRBD1 or TRBD2 may supply D (5 bases each). CDR3 size: 18 residues. Germline CDR1 is SGHAT and CDR2 is FQNNGV. V was cut by 5 bases and J by 6 bases, with 29 bases left in between. Here the CDR3 DNA reads TGTGCCAGCAGCGGAGCGGTCTGGGTCGGGGCGCCGGGTGGCGAGCAGTACTTC. It is translated as CASSGAVWVGAPGGEQYF.

The V gene is TRBV9, the J gene TRBJ2-3, with D unclear. This CDR3 spans 12 amino acids. V lost 0 bases to trimming and J lost 4 bases, with 3 bases between them. Germline-derived CDR1 and CDR2 are SGDLS and YYNGEE. CDR3 DNA: TGTGCCAGCAGCGTAGGGTCAGATACGCAGTATTTT. This sequence encodes CASSVGSDTQYF. Drawing the rest from reference TRBV9 and TRBJ2-3, the complete variable domain is DSGVTQTPKHLITATGQRVTLRCSPRSGDLSVYWYQQSLDQGLQFLIQYYNGEERAKGNILERFSAQQFPDLHSELNLSSLELGDSALYFCASSVGSDTQYFGPGTRLTVL.

V usage is TRBV30 and J usage is TRBJ2-1; TRBD1 matches 9 bases. V was clipped by 6 bases and J by 6 bases; unmatched bases: 9. The CDR3 is made up of 14 amino acids. Germline loops: CDR1 GTSNPN, CDR2 SVGIG (reference sequence). This CDR3 is CACPQQGQGNEQFF. In DNA form, the CDR3 reads TGTGCCTGTCCCCAGCAGGGACAGGGCAATGAGCAGTTCTTC. Supplemented by reference TRBV30 and TRBJ2-1, the full variable domain reads SQTIHQWPATLVQPVGSPLSLECTVEGTSNPNLYWYRQAAGRGLQLLFYSVGIGQISSEVPQNLSASRPQDRQFILSSKKLLLSDSGFYLCACPQQGQGNEQFFGPGTRLTVL.

Comments on this clone: Other DNA sequences in this specimen translate into the identical CDR3. The chain has TRBV18 and TRBJ2-7; D might be TRBD1 (5 bases). Trimming pared 3 bases from V and 3 bases from J, leaving 9 bases between. CDR1 KGHSH and CDR2 LQKENI come from the germline V gene. The CDR3 has 13 residues. CDR3 sequence: CASSPRDSYEQYF. CDR3 bases: TGTGCCAGCTCACCTAGAGACAGCTACGAGCAGTACTTC.

This chain links TRBV28 with TRBJ2-5; D remains unclear. Germline V gives CDR1 MDHEN, CDR2 SYDVKM. Trimming left V 3 bases short and J 2 bases short, with 7 bases between. This CDR3 is 13 amino acids long. The CDR3 loop is CASSFWEQETQYF. DNA for the CDR3: TGTGCCAGCAGTTTTTGGGAACAAGAGACCCAGTACTTC.